The 9 T cell receptor beta chains reported below all come from one sample, sequenced in a study of T cell changes during pregnancy in multiple sclerosis. Clones were sequenced by immunoSEQ multiplex PCR, and TCRdb holds only the in-frame ones, with some missing. This table has tens of thousands of clones, about 89% appearing once. This material consisted of peripheral blood, taken in the second trimester of pregnancy. The receptors here all came from a female donor with multiple sclerosis, enrolled in a pregnancy study.

The chain couples TRBV4-1 to TRBJ2-5, with 12 nucleotides matching TRBD2. The CDR3 length is 16 residues. Unmatched junction bases numbered 3, after V lost 0 bases and J lost 4 bases. CDR1 is MGHRA, CDR2 YSYEKL, per germline. The CDR3 protein is CASSQEGGLAGETQYF. CDR3 DNA sequence: TGCGCCAGCAGCCAAGAGGGGGGACTAGCGGGAGAGACCCAGTACTTC.

The chain employs TRBV11-1 and TRBJ2-1; 14 nucleotides match TRBD2. J gave up 2 bases and V 5 bases, and 11 bases lay outside the gene matches. Germline CDR1 reads SGHAT; CDR2 reads FQDESV (reference sequence). This CDR3 has 19 amino acids. CDR3 bases: TGTGCCAGCAGCCCACGCTCGGGACTAGCGGGGGTTACCTACAATGAGCAGTTCTTC. This codes for CASSPRSGLAGVTYNEQFF.

This sequence joins TRBV2 and TRBJ2-1; 14 positions match TRBD2. The V gene's germline CDR1 is SNHLY and CDR2 FYNNEI. V trimming: 5 bases; J trimming: 8 bases; junction bases outside the gene matches: 5. The CDR3 contains 15 residues. The CDR3 DNA is TGTGCCAGCAGTCCGGGACTAGCGGGGGCTGATGAGCAGTTCTTC. This gives the protein CASSPGLAGADEQFF.

This clone was seen only once. The chain joins TRBV7-2 to TRBJ2-3, with unresolved D. CDR3 length: 14 amino acids. Germline CDR1 and CDR2: SGHTA and FQGNSA. V was trimmed by 1 base and J by 2 bases, leaving 7 bases between them. This CDR3 is CASSLVAPTDTQYF. For the CDR3, the DNA is TGTGCCAGCAGCTTAGTGGCCCCCACAGATACGCAGTATTTT.

The count of this clone is one. This chain joins TRBV9 and TRBJ1-1; TRBD1 is a possible D gene (5 bases). The CDR3 consists of 14 residues. Germline V CDR1 and CDR2: SGDLS, YYNGEE. Trimming shortened V by 0 bases and J by 5 bases, and 11 bases separated the two germline ends. CDR3 nucleotide sequence: TGTGCCAGCAGCGTAGGGTCAGGGAATACTGAAGCTTTCTTT. The encoded protein is CASSVGSGNTEAFF. The full variable domain, with the rest looked up from reference TRBV9 and TRBJ1-1, is DSGVTQTPKHLITATGQRVTLRCSPRSGDLSVYWYQQSLDQGLQFLIQYYNGEERAKGNILERFSAQQFPDLHSELNLSSLELGDSALYFCASSVGSGNTEAFFGQGTRLTVV.

The rearrangement links TRBV6-5 to TRBJ2-7; TRBD2 matches at 9 bases. Germline values: CDR1 MNHEY, CDR2 SVGAGI. The CDR3 runs 15 residues. With V trimmed by 6 bases and J by 2 bases, 8 bases remained unmatched. The CDR3 loop is CASSGLAGIAYEQYF. As DNA, the CDR3 is TGTGCCAGCAGCGGTCTAGCGGGGATCGCCTACGAGCAGTACTTC.

The V and J genes are TRBV5-4 and TRBJ2-1; TRBD1 aligns across 8 bases. The CDR3 is 14 amino acids. Germline V gene sequence: CDR1 SGHNT, CDR2 YYREEE (reference sequence). V was clipped by 10 bases and J by 7 bases; unmatched bases: 13. CDR3 sequence: CACWAFDRGNEQFF. CDR3 coding DNA: TGTGCCTGCTGGGCTTTCGACAGGGGTAATGAGCAGTTCTTC.

The chain couples TRBV9 to TRBJ2-7, with 8 positions matching TRBD2. Germline V lookup: CDR1 SGDLS, CDR2 YYNGEE. This CDR3 is 17 amino acids long. The V gene end was trimmed by 0 bases and the J gene end by 1 base; junction bases not matched to a gene: 9. The CDR3 DNA sequence: TGTGCCAGCAGCGTAGGGGGGTCCAGCGGGGGTTCCTACGAGCAGTACTTC. Its protein is CASSVGGSSGGSYEQYF.

J is TRBJ1-2 and V is TRBV5-6, with TRBD1 matching over 12 bases. With V trimmed by 1 base and J by 8 bases, 9 bases remained unmatched. In germline, CDR1 is SGHDT, CDR2 YYEEEE. The CDR3 totals 16 residues. The CDR3 nucleotides read TGTGCCAGCAGCTTGCGCCGGGACAGGGGGCGAGAAGGCTACACCTTC. This encodes CASSLRRDRGREGYTF.